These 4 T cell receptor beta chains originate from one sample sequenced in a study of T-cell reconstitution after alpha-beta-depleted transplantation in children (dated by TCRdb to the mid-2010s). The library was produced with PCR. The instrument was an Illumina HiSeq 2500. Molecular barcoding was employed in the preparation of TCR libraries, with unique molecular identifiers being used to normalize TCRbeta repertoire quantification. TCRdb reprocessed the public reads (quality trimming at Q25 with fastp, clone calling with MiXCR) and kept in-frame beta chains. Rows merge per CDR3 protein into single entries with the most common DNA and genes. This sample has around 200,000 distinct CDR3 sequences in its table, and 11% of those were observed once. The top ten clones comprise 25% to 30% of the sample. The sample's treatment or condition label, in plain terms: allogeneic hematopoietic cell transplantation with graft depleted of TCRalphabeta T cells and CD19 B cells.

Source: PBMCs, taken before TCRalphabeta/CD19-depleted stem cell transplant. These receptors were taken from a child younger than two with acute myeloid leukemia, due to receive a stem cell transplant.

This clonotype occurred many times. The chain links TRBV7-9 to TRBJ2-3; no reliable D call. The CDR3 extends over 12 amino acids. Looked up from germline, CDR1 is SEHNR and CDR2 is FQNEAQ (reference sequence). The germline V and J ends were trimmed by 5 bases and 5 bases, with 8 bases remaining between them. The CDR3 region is CASSPLRDTQYF. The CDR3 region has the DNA TGTGCCAGCAGCCCACTGAGAGATACGCAGTATTTT. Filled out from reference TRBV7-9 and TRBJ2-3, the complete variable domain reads DTGVSQNPRHKITKRGQNVTFRCDPISEHNRLYWYRQTLGQGPEFLTYFQNEAQLEKSRLLSDRFSAERPKGSFSTLEIQRTEQGDSAMYLCASSPLRDTQYFGPGTRLTVL.

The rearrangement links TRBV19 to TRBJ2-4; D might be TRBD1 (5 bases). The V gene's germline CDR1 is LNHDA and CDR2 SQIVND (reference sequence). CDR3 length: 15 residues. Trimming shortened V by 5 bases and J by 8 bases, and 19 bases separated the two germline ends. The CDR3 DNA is TGTGCCAGTAGTCCCCTTAGACAGTCCTGGGACATTCAGTACTTC. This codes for CASSPLRQSWDIQYF.

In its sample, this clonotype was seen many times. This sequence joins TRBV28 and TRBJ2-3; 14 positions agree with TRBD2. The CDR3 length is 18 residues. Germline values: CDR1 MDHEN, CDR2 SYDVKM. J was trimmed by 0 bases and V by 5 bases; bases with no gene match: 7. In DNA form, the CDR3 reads TGTGCCAGCAGTCTCGGGACTAGCGGGAGTACTAGCACAGATACGCAGTATTTT. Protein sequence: CASSLGTSGSTSTDTQYF.

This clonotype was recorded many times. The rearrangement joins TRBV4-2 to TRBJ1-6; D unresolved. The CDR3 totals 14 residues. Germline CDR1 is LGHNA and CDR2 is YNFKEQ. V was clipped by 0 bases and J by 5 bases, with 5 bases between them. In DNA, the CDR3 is TGTGCCAGCAGCCAAGAAGTGAATAATTCACCCCTCCACTTT. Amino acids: CASSQEVNNSPLHF.